One sample yielded the 6 T cell receptor beta chains listed below, sequenced in a study of cytomegalovirus exposure and HLA in healthy donors. PCR employed 60 Vbeta and 13 Jbeta primers. Libraries were prepared by immunoSEQ multiplex PCR; TCRdb keeps only in-frame clonotypes and omits some of them. Of roughly 120,000 clones in the sample, about four fifths are singletons; the top ten hold about 2%. Material: PBMCs. The receptors originated from a woman aged 35 to 49 in good health and CMV-seronegative.

The chain carries TRBV4-2 and TRBJ2-7; TRBD2 matches 12 bases. Germline V CDR1 and CDR2: LGHNA, YNFKEQ. This CDR3 region has 15 residues. Germline trimming cut 2 bases from V and 6 bases from J; bases unmatched to any gene: 5. In DNA form, the CDR3 reads TGTGCCAGCAGCCAACTAGCGGGAGGGAGGCTCGAGCAGTACTTC. Its translation: CASSQLAGGRLEQYF.

The rearrangement uses TRBV29-1 and TRBJ2-7; 12 bases match TRBD1. CDR1 is SQVTM and CDR2 is ANQGSEA in the germline V gene. With V trimmed by 1 base and J by 4 bases, 2 bases remained unmatched. The CDR3 loop spans 14 amino acids. CDR3 coding DNA: TGCAGCGTTGAAGGGGGACAGGGGGCGTACGAGCAGTACTTC. Its protein is CSVEGGQGAYEQYF.

The chain couples TRBV4-1 to TRBJ1-5; 7 bases align to TRBD1. Germline V gene lookup returns CDR1 MGHRA and CDR2 YSYEKL. This CDR3 comprises 13 residues. Unmatched junction bases numbered 0, after V lost 3 bases and J lost 4 bases. The CDR3 DNA is TGCGCCAGCAGCCAGACAGGGAATCAGCCCCAGCATTTT. Translating it yields CASSQTGNQPQHF.

The J gene is TRBJ2-3, the V gene TRBV7-6; weak D call: TRBD2 (6 bases). Germline CDR1 reads SGHVS; CDR2 reads FNYEAQ. Trimming took off 3 bases at V and 1 base at J, with 11 bases between the two ends. The length of the CDR3 is 15 residues. The CDR3 DNA sequence: TGTGCCAGCAGCTTGGTATGGGGGGGCACAGATACGCAGTATTTT. It translates to CASSLVWGGTDTQYF.

This sequence joins TRBV19 and TRBJ1-6; D ambiguous. This CDR3 region has 15 residues. V was trimmed by 7 bases and J by 1 base, leaving 11 bases between them. Germline values: CDR1 LNHDA, CDR2 SQIVND (reference sequence). CDR3 residues: CASTLGRSYNSPLHF. CDR3 coding DNA: TGTGCCAGTACCTTGGGCAGGTCCTATAATTCACCCCTCCACTTT.

This chain joins TRBV30 and TRBJ1-3; D is uncertain. The V gene lost 3 bases and the J gene lost 0 bases, with 15 bases spanning the gap. The length of the CDR3 is 16 residues. Germline CDR1 and CDR2: GTSNPN and SVGIG (reference sequence). CDR3 DNA sequence: TGTGCCTGGAGCCGAGCCGGTAGTACCTCTGGAAACACCATATATTTT. This encodes CAWSRAGSTSGNTIYF.